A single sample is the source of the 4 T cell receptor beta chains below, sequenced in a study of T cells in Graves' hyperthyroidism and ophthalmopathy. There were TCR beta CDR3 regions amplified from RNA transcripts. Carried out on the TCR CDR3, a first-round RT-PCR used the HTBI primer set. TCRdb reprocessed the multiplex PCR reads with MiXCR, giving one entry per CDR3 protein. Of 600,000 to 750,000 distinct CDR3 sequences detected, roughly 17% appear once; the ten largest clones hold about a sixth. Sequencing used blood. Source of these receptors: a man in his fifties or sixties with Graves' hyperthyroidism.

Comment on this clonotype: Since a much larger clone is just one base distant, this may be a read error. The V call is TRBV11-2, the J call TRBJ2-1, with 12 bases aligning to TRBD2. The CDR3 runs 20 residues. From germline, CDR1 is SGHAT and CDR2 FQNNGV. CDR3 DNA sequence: TGTGCCAGCAGCACATACGCGACTAGCGGGAGCCGGGGCGCCTACGATGAGCAGTTCTTC. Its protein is CASSTYATSGSRGAYDEQFF.

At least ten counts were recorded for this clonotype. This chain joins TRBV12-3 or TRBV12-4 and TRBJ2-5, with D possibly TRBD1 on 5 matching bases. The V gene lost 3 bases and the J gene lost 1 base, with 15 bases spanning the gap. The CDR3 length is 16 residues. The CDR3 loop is CASSFAQGRGQETQYF. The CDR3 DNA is TGTGCCAGCAGTTTCGCGCAGGGTAGAGGCCAAGAGACCCAGTACTTC.

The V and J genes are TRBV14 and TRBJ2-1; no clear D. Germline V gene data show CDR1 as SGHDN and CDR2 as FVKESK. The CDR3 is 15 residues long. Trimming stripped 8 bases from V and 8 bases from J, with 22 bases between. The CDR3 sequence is CASCSGPNEPDEQFF. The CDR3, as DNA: TGTGCCAGCTGCAGTGGGCCCAACGAACCTGATGAGCAGTTCTTC.

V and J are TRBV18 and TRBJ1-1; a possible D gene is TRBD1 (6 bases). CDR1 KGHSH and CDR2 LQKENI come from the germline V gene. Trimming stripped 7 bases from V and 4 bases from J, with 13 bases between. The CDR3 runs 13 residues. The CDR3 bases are TGTGCCAGCTACGGACAGTCCCCCACTGAAGCTTTCTTT. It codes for CASYGQSPTEAFF.